These 29 T cell receptor beta chains originate from one sample sequenced in a study of PD-1 blockade in mismatch repair-deficient tumors. The table came from immunoSEQ multiplex PCR; TCRdb's copy has only in-frame clones and leaves some out. The sample has about 110,000 clones, over 65% seen once; the top ten hold 4.7%. Sequenced here: peripheral blood, sampled more than 58 weeks after starting pembrolizumab. All receptors come from an adult with mismatch repair-deficient cancer.

The V call is TRBV10-3, the J call TRBJ1-4; the match to TRBD1 covers 12 bases. The CDR3 loop spans 15 amino acids. The trim removed 8 bases at V and 7 bases at J, leaving 8 bases unmatched. In germline, CDR1 is ENHRY, CDR2 SYGVKD. CDR3 residues: CAIGTGGIAGEKLFF. DNA for the CDR3: TGTGCCATCGGGACAGGGGGCATCGCTGGTGAAAAACTGTTTTTT.

The chain carries TRBV25-1 and TRBJ2-7; possible D gene TRBD2, 6 bases. This CDR3 is 15 amino acids long. V was pared by 5 bases and J by 3 bases, with 17 bases between. Per germline, CDR1 MGHDK and CDR2 SYGVNS. The CDR3 sequence is CASSPPWGLVYEQYF. In nucleotides, the CDR3 is TGTGCCAGCAGTCCGCCGTGGGGACTGGTCTACGAGCAGTACTTC.

The chain couples TRBV6-1 to TRBJ1-4; D unresolved. The CDR3 has 13 residues. Trimming shortened V by 6 bases and J by 5 bases, and 10 bases separated the two germline ends. Germline V CDR1 and CDR2: MNHNS, SASEGT. The CDR3 sequence is CASRRMGNEKLFF. The CDR3 region has the DNA TGTGCCAGCAGAAGAATGGGAAATGAAAAACTGTTTTTT.

This clone was picked up a small number of times. The CDR3 reads CASMGGYSNQPQHF. CDR3 nucleotide sequence: TGTGCCAGCATGGGGGGATATAGCAATCAGCCCCAGCATTTT. The gene calls are TRBV19 and TRBJ1-5, with D tentatively TRBD1 (5 bases). The length of the CDR3 is 14 residues. V was cut by 9 bases and J by 0 bases, with 12 bases left in between. Per germline, CDR1 LNHDA and CDR2 SQIVND (reference sequence).

The chain joins TRBV4-1 to TRBJ2-1; 7 nucleotides align to TRBD2. There are 16 residues in the CDR3. Germline V CDR1 and CDR2: MGHRA, YSYEKL. After removal of 1 base from V and 2 bases from J, the junction contained 5 bases not matched to a gene. The CDR3 reads CASSQGGSIAYNEQFF. CDR3 sequence (DNA): TGCGCCAGCAGCCAAGGCGGGAGTATCGCCTACAATGAGCAGTTCTTC.

In regard to this clone: At one of its ends the junction is not consistent with the germline gene, which may arise from a read error. The V gene is TRBV7-9, the J gene TRBJ2-5, with a tentative D call TRBD1 (5 bases). Germline loops: CDR1 SEHNR, CDR2 FQNEAQ (reference sequence). The CDR3 is made up of 14 amino acids. The CDR3 DNA reads TGTGCCAGCACCTTACAGGAGCAACAAGAGACCCAGTACTTC. Translating gives CASTLQEQQETQYF.

The V gene is TRBV7-3, the J gene TRBJ2-3, with TRBD2 identical over 13 bases. The trim removed 4 bases at V and 6 bases at J, leaving 7 bases unmatched. Germline assignment: CDR1 SGHTA and CDR2 FQGTGA. This CDR3 is 16 amino acids long. The CDR3 DNA follows: TGTGCCAGCAGCTCCGGACTAGCGGGAGCGGCGGATACGCAGTATTTT. This sequence encodes CASSSGLAGAADTQYF.

With regard to this clone: This sample also contains other DNA sequences that code for the same CDR3. The CDR3 DNA follows: TGCGCCAGCAGCTTGGACGGCTCCTACGAGCAGTACTTC. This gives the protein CASSLDGSYEQYF. The rearrangement links TRBV5-1 to TRBJ2-7; D gene ambiguous. Germline CDR1 reads SGHRS; CDR2 reads YFSETQ. Trimming stripped 0 bases from V and 0 bases from J, with 4 bases between. This CDR3 spans 13 amino acids.

The rearrangement uses TRBV18 and TRBJ2-2; D remains ambiguous. Trimming took off 6 bases at V and 0 bases at J, with 11 bases between the two ends. Germline V gives CDR1 KGHSH, CDR2 LQKENI. The CDR3 is 15 residues long. CDR3 in amino acids: CASSTSQANTGELFF. The CDR3 DNA reads TGTGCCAGCTCCACCTCCCAGGCGAACACCGGGGAGCTGTTTTTT.

This clone was seen just once. The rearrangement links TRBV14 to TRBJ2-1; the D gene is possibly TRBD1 (5 bases). Germline V gene data show CDR1 as SGHDN and CDR2 as FVKESK. V was trimmed by 0 bases and J by 2 bases, leaving 11 bases between them. The CDR3 is made up of 16 amino acids. The DNA of the CDR3 is TGTGCCAGCAGCCAAGATAGGGGCGAAGCCTACAATGAGCAGTTCTTC. Its translation: CASSQDRGEAYNEQFF.

This sequence joins TRBV11-2 and TRBJ2-1, with TRBD2 as a possible D gene (6 bases). CDR3 length: 14 amino acids. V shed 2 bases and J shed 5 bases, with 10 bases lying between them. Looked up from germline, CDR1 is SGHAT and CDR2 is FQNNGV. The CDR3 reads CASSLSGLDNEQFF. CDR3 nucleotide sequence: TGTGCCAGCAGCTTAAGCGGGCTCGACAATGAGCAGTTCTTC.

The chain uses TRBV5-1 and TRBJ2-6, with 8 bases that match TRBD1. This CDR3 has 18 amino acids. Unmatched junction bases numbered 11, after V lost 4 bases and J lost 2 bases. CDR1 is SGHRS, CDR2 YFSETQ, per germline. The CDR3: CASSMIPDRDAGANVLTF. The CDR3, as DNA: TGCGCCAGCAGCATGATACCGGACAGGGATGCTGGGGCCAACGTCCTGACTTTC.

J is TRBJ2-1 and V is TRBV11-2; TRBD2 agrees at 7 bases. The V gene end was trimmed by 0 bases and the J gene end by 1 base; junction bases not matched to a gene: 6. This CDR3 region has 17 residues. Germline-derived CDR1 and CDR2 are SGHAT and FQNNGV. The CDR3, as DNA: TGTGCCAGCAGCTTAGATCTGGCTAGCGGATCCTACAATGAGCAGTTCTTC. Protein: CASSLDLASGSYNEQFF.

The chain has TRBV11-2 and TRBJ2-5; 10 bases agree with TRBD2. V shed 6 bases, J shed 5 bases, and the junction held 9 bases outside the gene matches. Germline V gives CDR1 SGHAT, CDR2 FQNNGV. The CDR3 runs to 15 residues. This CDR3 reads CASRLGLAKLETQYF. The CDR3 nucleotides read TGTGCCAGCAGATTGGGACTAGCGAAACTGGAGACCCAGTACTTC.

The chain has TRBV27 and TRBJ1-1; D uncertain. The germline gives CDR1 MNHEY, CDR2 SMNVEV (reference sequence). The CDR3 spans 14 residues. Trimming pared 6 bases from V and 1 base from J, leaving 12 bases between. CDR3 sequence reads: CASRGHKENTEAFF. The CDR3 nucleotides are TGTGCCAGCAGGGGTCACAAGGAGAACACTGAAGCTTTCTTT.

The chain links TRBV7-9 to TRBJ2-7, with unresolved D. V lost 1 base to trimming and J lost 5 bases, with 3 bases between them. Germline CDR1 and CDR2: SEHNR and FQNEAQ (reference sequence). This CDR3 has 11 amino acids. CDR3 amino acids: CASSLEDEQYF. The CDR3 nucleotides read TGTGCCAGCAGCTTAGAGGACGAGCAGTACTTC.

The chain has TRBV7-9 and TRBJ2-1; D uncertain. Germline V gene data show CDR1 as SEHNR and CDR2 as FQNEAQ (reference sequence). The CDR3 covers 14 residues. V was clipped by 1 base and J by 4 bases, with 8 bases between them. CDR3 bases: TGTGCCAGCAGCTTAGGGGGTTCGTACAATGAGCAGTTCTTC. This encodes CASSLGGSYNEQFF.

This clone was seen repeatedly, ten times or more. The chain uses TRBV2 and TRBJ2-2; 7 bases agree with TRBD2. V shed 2 bases, J shed 5 bases, and the junction held 8 bases outside the gene matches. The CDR3 spans 16 residues. Germline CDR1 reads SNHLY; CDR2 reads FYNNEI. The CDR3 protein is CASSEWAGVGTGELFF. CDR3 bases: TGTGCCAGCAGTGAATGGGCGGGAGTTGGGACCGGGGAGCTGTTTTTT.

A few counts support this clone. This rearrangement joins TRBV15 to TRBJ2-5; TRBD2 agrees at 7 bases. V dropped 2 bases and J dropped 7; count of bases not matched to a gene: 7. The germline CDR1 and CDR2 sequences are LNHNV and YYDKDF (reference sequence). This CDR3 is 14 amino acids long. CDR3 sequence (DNA): TGTGCCACCAGCAGACTACTAGCGAGCGTGACCCAGTACTTC. Translated, it gives CATSRLLASVTQYF.

The chain is built from TRBV19 and TRBJ1-1; D remains unclear. The CDR3 is 12 amino acids. V was trimmed by 2 bases and J by 10 bases, leaving 11 bases between them. Germline-derived CDR1 and CDR2 are LNHDA and SQIVND (reference sequence). Here the CDR3 DNA reads TGTGCCAGTAGTATACGTGATGGACCAGCTTTCTTT. This translates into CASSIRDGPAFF. Complete variable domain (other parts from reference TRBV19 and TRBJ1-1): DGGITQSPKYLFRKEGQNVTLSCEQNLNHDAMYWYRQDPGQGLRLIYYSQIVNDFQKGDIAEGYSVSREKKESFPLTVTSAQKNPTAFYLCASSIRDGPAFFGQGTRLTVV.

The count of this clone is one. The rearrangement links TRBV6-5 to TRBJ1-2; D uncertain. Germline lookup yields CDR1 MNHEY and CDR2 SVGAGI. This CDR3 comprises 13 residues. Trimming removed 5 bases from V and 1 base from J, with 8 bases in between. CDR3: CASSTGLNYGYTF. The CDR3 DNA sequence: TGTGCCAGCAGTACGGGTCTTAACTATGGCTACACCTTC.

V usage is TRBV5-1 and J usage is TRBJ2-5, with TRBD2 matching over 9 bases. J lost 4 bases, V lost 6 bases, and 7 bases had no gene match. Germline CDR1 is SGHRS and CDR2 is YFSETQ. The CDR3 is made up of 14 amino acids. CDR3 coding DNA: TGCGCCAGCAATTCAGCGGGAGGCCGAGAGACCCAGTACTTC. This codes for CASNSAGGRETQYF.

This chain links TRBV6-1 with TRBJ2-3; 8 bases agree with TRBD1. The CDR3 runs 16 residues. Germline lookup yields CDR1 MNHNS and CDR2 SASEGT. Trimming removed 4 bases from V and 1 base from J; junction bases left unmatched: 7. CDR3 residues: CASSGQGRFGTDTQYF. The DNA of the CDR3 is TGTGCCAGCAGTGGACAGGGGAGATTTGGCACAGATACGCAGTATTTT.

The chain is built from TRBV18 and TRBJ1-1; no definite D call. Germline CDR1 KGHSH, CDR2 LQKENI. The CDR3 is 14 residues long. Trimming took 2 bases from V and 2 from J, leaving 9 bases between them. The CDR3 coding sequence is TGTGCCAGCTCACCAGGGCCCTTCAACACTGAAGCTTTCTTT. As protein: CASSPGPFNTEAFF.

V gene TRBV6-1 combines with J gene TRBJ2-1; 9 bases match TRBD1. The length of the CDR3 is 16 residues. The germline CDR1 and CDR2 sequences are MNHNS and SASEGT. J lost 7 bases, V lost 0 bases, and 7 bases had no gene match. The CDR3 nucleotides read TGTGCCAGCAGTGAAGCAACAGGGGGCAATAGGAATGAGCAGTTCTTC. Translating gives CASSEATGGNRNEQFF.

This clone was picked up one time. V is TRBV6-4 and J is TRBJ2-1; D is unclear. Germline V lookup: CDR1 MRHNA, CDR2 SNTAGT. V lost 5 bases and J 0 bases, leaving 14 bases between the germline ends. CDR3 length equals 16 residues. CDR3 bases: TGTGCCAGCAGTCGAGAACCCGAGAGCTCCTACAATGAGCAGTTCTTC. As protein: CASSREPESSYNEQFF.

This chain joins TRBV4-1 and TRBJ2-3; D could derive from TRBD1 or TRBD2 (5 bases each). This CDR3 contains 17 residues. V lost 0 bases and J lost 3, with 16 bases in between. Per germline, CDR1 MGHRA and CDR2 YSYEKL. The CDR3 loop is CASSQDTWGMGTDTQYF. Written as DNA, the CDR3 is TGCGCCAGCAGCCAAGATACTTGGGGGATGGGGACAGATACGCAGTATTTT.

The chain joins TRBV2 to TRBJ1-2; 7 nucleotides agree with TRBD1. CDR1 is SNHLY and CDR2 is FYNNEI in the germline V gene. This CDR3 contains 13 residues. With 10 bases clipped from V and 8 bases from J, the junction kept 13 bases outside the gene matches. The CDR3 protein is CANMIPGQWGYTF. The CDR3, as DNA: TGTGCCAACATGATACCGGGACAGTGGGGCTACACCTTC.

With regard to this clone: A read error may account for a junction end that differs from germline. The chain recombines TRBV7-7 with TRBJ2-5; maybe TRBD1 (6 bases). The CDR3 has 15 amino acids. Germline CDR1 SSHAT, CDR2 FNYEAQ (reference sequence). As DNA, the CDR3 is TGTGCTAGCAGCTCGGGGACAACCACCGGAGAGACCCAGTACTTC. Translation gives CASSSGTTTGETQYF.